The entry that follows covers one T cell receptor beta chain sequence. Its antigen is not known. Magnetic beads with positive selection isolated CD4+ and CD8+ fractions, whose purity was verified by flow cytometry. Repertoires were generated with immunoSEQ multiplex PCR, while TCRdb's copy carries only in-frame clones and drops some. The data show several thousand clones, roughly three quarters seen once. This specimen belongs to a study of somatic mutations in cytotoxic T cells in rheumatoid arthritis. For the study at large: Patient blood (30 ml EDTA) was taken immediately after diagnosis and before treatment.

V lost 1 base and J lost 1, with 16 bases in between. Germline CDR1 reads SGHAT; CDR2 reads FQNNGV. This CDR3 contains 17 residues. Whole-study findings and limits: Any difference in CD8+ T-cell clonality between patients who had rheumatoid arthritis and healthy controls who were age-matched was not statistically significant. No age-related increase in CD8+ clonality was seen in healthy controls, but one was seen in rheumatoid arthritis patients.

The sample consisted of CD8+ T cells sorted from blood. The rearrangement uses TRBV11-2 and TRBJ2-5; D is possibly TRBD1 (5 bases). The clonotype originates from an adult with rheumatoid arthritis. CDR3 nucleotide sequence: TGTGCCAGCAGCTTAGGACAGTGGCCCCCACCCCAAGAGACCCAGTACTTC. Its protein product is CASSLGQWPPPQETQYF.